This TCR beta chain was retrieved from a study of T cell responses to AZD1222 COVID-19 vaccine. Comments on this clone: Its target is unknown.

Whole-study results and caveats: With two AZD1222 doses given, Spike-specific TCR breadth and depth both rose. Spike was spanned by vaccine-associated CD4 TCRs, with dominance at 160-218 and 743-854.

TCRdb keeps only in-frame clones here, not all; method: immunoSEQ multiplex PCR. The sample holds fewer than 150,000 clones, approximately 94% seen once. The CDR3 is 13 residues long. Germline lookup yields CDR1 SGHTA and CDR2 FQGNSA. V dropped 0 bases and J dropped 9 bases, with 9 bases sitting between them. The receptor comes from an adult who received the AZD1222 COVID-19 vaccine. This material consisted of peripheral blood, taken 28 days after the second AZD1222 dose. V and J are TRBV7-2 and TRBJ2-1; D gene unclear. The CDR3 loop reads CASSLAVAAEQFF. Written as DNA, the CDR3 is TGTGCCAGCAGCTTAGCGGTGGCGGCTGAGCAGTTCTTC. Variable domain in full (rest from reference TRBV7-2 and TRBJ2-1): GAGVSQSPSNKVTEKGKDVELRCDPISGHTALYWYRQSLGQGLEFLIYFQGNSAPDKSGLPSDRFSAERTGGSVSTLTIQRTQQEDSAVYLCASSLAVAAEQFFGPGTRLTVL.